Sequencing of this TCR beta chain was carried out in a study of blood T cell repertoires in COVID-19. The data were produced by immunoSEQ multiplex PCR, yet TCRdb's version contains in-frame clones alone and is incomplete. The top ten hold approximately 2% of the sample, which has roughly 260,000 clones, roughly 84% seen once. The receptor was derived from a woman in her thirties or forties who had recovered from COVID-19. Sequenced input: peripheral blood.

The CDR3 nucleotides are TGCGCCAGCAGCATACGAACCGGGACAGGGGGATATGGCTACACCTTC. The encoded protein is CASSIRTGTGGYGYTF. The V call is TRBV5-1, the J call TRBJ1-2, with 11 bases that match TRBD1. This CDR3 is 16 amino acids long. J lost 5 bases, V lost 4 bases, and 10 bases had no gene match. Germline CDR1 and CDR2: SGHRS and YFSETQ.